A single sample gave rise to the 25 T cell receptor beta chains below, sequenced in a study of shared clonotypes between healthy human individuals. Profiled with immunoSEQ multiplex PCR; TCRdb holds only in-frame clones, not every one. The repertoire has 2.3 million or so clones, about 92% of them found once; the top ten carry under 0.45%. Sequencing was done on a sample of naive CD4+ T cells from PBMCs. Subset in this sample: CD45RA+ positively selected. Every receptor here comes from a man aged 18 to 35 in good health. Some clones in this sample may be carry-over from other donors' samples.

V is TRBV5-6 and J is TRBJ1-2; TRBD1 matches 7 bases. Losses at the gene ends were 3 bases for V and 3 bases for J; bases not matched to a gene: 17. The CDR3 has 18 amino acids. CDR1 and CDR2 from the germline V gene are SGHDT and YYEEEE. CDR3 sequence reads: CASSSAAFGQDTYYGYTF. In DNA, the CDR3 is TGTGCCAGCAGCTCGGCGGCATTCGGACAGGATACTTACTATGGCTACACCTTC.

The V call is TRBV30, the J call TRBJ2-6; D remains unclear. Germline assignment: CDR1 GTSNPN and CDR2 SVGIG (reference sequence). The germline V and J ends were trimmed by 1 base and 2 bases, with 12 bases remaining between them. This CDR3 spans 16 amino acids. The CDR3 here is CAWSGPFAAGANVLTF. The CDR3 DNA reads TGTGCCTGGAGTGGCCCCTTCGCAGCTGGGGCCAACGTCCTGACTTTC. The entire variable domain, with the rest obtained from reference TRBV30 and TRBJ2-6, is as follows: SQTIHQWPATLVQPVGSPLSLECTVEGTSNPNLYWYRQAAGRGLQLLFYSVGIGQISSEVPQNLSASRPQDRQFILSSKKLLLSDSGFYLCAWSGPFAAGANVLTFGAGSRLTVL.

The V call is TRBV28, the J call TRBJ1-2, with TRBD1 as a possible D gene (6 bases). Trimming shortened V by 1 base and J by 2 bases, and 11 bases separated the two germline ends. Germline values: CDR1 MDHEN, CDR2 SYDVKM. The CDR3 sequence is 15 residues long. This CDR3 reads CASSLSGRGNYGYTF. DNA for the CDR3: TGTGCCAGCAGTTTATCGGGCAGGGGAAACTATGGCTACACCTTC.

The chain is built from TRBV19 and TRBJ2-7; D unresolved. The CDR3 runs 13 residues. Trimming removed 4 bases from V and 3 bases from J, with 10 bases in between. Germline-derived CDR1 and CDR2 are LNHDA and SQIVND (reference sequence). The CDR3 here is CASSTTPGYEQYF. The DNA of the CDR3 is TGTGCCAGTAGTACAACCCCAGGCTACGAGCAGTACTTC.

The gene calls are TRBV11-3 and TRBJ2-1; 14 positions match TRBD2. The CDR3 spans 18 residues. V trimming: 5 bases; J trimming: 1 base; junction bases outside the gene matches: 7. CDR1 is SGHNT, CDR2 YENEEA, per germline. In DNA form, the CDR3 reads TGTGCCAGCAGCCCGGGGACTAGCGGGAGAGGGTCCTACAATGAGCAGTTCTTC. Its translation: CASSPGTSGRGSYNEQFF.

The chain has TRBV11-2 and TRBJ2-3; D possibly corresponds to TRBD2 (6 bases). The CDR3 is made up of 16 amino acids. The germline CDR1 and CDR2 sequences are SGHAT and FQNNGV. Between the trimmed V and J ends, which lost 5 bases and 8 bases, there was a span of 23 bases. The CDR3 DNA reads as TGTGCCAGCAGCCCGACTAGTGGAATGTGGGATGGTACGCAGTATTTT. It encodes CASSPTSGMWDGTQYF. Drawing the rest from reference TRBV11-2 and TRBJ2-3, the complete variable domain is EAGVAQSPRYKIIEKRQSVAFWCNPISGHATLYWYQQILGQGPKLLIQFQNNGVVDDSQLPKDRFSAERLKGVDSTLKIQPAKLEDSAVYLCASSPTSGMWDGTQYFGPGTRLTVL.

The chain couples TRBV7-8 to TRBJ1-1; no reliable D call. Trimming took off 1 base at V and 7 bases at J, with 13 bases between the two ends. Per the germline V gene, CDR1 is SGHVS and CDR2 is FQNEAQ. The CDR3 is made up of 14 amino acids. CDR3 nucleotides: TGTGCCAGCAGCTTAGTTTCGGCCGGTGGTGAAGCTTTCTTT. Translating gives CASSLVSAGGEAFF.

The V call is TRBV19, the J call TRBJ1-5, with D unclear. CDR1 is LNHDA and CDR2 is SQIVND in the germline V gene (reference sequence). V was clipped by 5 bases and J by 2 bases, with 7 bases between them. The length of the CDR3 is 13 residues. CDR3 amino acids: CASSFEGNQPQHF. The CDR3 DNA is TGTGCCAGTAGTTTCGAGGGCAATCAGCCCCAGCATTTT.

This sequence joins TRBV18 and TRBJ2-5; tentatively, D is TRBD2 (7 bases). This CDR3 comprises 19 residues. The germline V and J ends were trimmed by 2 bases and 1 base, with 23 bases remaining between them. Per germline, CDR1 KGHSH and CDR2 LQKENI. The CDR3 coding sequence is TGTGCCAGCTCACCAATTAGGCCTGGGGGGGGCCGGTTCCAAGAGACCCAGTACTTC. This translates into CASSPIRPGGGRFQETQYF. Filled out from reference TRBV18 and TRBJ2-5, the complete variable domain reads NAGVMQNPRHLVRRRGQEARLRCSPMKGHSHVYWYRQLPEEGLKFMVYLQKENIIDESGMPKERFSAEFPKEGPSILRIQQVVRGDSAAYFCASSPIRPGGGRFQETQYFGPGTRLLVL.

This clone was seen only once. The CDR3 bases are TGTGCCAGCAGCGATGGGACTAGCGGTCACACAGATACGCAGTATTTT. Translated, it gives CASSDGTSGHTDTQYF. The chain carries TRBV5-4 and TRBJ2-3, with 11 bases lining up with TRBD2. Germline CDR1 is SGHNT and CDR2 is YYREEE (reference sequence). The junction had 6 bases not matched to a gene; V was cut back by 4 bases and J by 2 bases. This CDR3 is built from 16 residues.

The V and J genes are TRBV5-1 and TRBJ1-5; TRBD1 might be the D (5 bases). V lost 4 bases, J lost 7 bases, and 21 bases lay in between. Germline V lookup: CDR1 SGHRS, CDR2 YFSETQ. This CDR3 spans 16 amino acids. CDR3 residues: CASSPFPGGKGQPQHF. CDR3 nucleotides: TGCGCCAGCAGCCCTTTCCCCGGAGGGAAGGGGCAGCCCCAGCATTTT.

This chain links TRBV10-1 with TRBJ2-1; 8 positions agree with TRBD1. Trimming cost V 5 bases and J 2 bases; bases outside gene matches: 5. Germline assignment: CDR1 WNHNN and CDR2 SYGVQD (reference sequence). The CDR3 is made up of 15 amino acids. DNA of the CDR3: TGCGCCAGCAGTCCCGGACAGGGAACCTACAATGAGCAGTTCTTC. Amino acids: CASSPGQGTYNEQFF.

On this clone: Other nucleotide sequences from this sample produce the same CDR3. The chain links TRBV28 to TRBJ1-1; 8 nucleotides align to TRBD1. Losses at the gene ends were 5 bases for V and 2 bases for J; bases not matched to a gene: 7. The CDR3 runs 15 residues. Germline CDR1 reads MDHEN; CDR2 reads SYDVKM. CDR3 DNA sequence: TGTGCCAGCAGTCCTTCGCAGGGGGCAAACACTGAAGCTTTCTTT. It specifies CASSPSQGANTEAFF.

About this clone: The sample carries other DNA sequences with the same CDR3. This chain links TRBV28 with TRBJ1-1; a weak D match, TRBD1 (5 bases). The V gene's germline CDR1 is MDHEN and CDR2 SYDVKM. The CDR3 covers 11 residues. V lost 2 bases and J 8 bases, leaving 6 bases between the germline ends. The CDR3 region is CASSLQGEAFF. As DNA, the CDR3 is TGTGCCAGCAGTTTACAGGGAGAAGCTTTCTTT. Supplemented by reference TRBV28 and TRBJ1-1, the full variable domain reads DVKVTQSSRYLVKRTGEKVFLECVQDMDHENMFWYRQDPGLGLRLIYFSYDVKMKEKGDIPEGYSVSREKKERFSLILESASTNQTSMYLCASSLQGEAFFGQGTRLTVV.

For the CDR3, the DNA is TGCAGCGCCTGGACAGGGGATGAAAAACTGTTTTTT. Its translation is CSAWTGDEKLFF. The rearrangement uses TRBV29-1 and TRBJ1-4; 9 nucleotides line up with TRBD1. In germline, CDR1 is SQVTM, CDR2 ANQGSEA. J was trimmed by 6 bases and V by 7 bases; bases with no gene match: 3. This CDR3 comprises 12 residues.

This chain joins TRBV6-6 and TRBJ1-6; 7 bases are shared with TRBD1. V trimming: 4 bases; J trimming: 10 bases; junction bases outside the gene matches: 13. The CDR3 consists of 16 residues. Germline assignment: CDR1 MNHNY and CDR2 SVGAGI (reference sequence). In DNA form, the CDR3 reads TGTGCCAGCAGTTCCAACCAACAGGGGATCGGGTCACCCCTCCACTTT. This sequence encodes CASSSNQQGIGSPLHF.

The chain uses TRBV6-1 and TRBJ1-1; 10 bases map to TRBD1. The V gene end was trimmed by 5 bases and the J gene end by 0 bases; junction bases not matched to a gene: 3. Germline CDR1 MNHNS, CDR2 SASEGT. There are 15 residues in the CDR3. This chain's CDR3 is CASSWDRGLNTEAFF. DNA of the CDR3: TGTGCCAGCAGTTGGGACAGGGGCTTGAACACTGAAGCTTTCTTT.

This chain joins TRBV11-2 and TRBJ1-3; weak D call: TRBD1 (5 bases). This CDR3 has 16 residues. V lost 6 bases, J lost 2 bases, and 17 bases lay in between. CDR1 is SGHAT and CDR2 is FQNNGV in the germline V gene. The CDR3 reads CASRTPGRLPGNTIYF. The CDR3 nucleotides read TGTGCCAGCAGAACGCCGGGACGGCTCCCTGGAAACACCATATATTTT.

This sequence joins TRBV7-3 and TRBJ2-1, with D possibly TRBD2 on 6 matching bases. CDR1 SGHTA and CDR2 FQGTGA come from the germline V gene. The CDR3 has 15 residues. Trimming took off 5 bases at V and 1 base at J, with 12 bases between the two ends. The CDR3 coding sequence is TGTGCCAGCAGCCCAGCCCGGGAGTCCTACAATGAGCAGTTCTTC. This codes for CASSPARESYNEQFF.

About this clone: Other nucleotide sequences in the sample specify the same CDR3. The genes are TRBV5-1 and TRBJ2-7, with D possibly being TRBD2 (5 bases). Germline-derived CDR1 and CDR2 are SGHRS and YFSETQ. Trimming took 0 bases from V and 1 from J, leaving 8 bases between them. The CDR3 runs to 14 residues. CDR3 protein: CASSLAGNSYEQYF. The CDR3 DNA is TGCGCCAGCAGCTTGGCCGGGAATTCCTACGAGCAGTACTTC.

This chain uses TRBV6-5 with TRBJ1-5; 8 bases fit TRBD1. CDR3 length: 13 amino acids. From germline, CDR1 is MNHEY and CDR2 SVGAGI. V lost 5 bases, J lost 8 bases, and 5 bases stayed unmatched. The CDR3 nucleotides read TGTGCCAGCAGTAGGACAGGGAATGAGCCCCAGCATTTT. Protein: CASSRTGNEPQHF.

CDR3 sequence reads: CASRGSHYEQYF. The DNA of the CDR3 is TGCGCCAGCAGGGGCTCCCACTACGAGCAGTACTTC. J is TRBJ2-7 and V is TRBV5-1; unclear D gene. The CDR3 covers 12 residues. Trimming removed 5 bases at V and 3 bases at J, with 9 bases between. Germline CDR1 is SGHRS and CDR2 is YFSETQ.

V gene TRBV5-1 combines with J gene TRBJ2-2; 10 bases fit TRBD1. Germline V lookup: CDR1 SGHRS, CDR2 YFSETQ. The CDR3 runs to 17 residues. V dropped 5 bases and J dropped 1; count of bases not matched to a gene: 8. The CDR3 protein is CASRQGTGVMNTGELFF. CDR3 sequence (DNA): TGCGCCAGCAGGCAGGGGACAGGGGTGATGAACACCGGGGAGCTGTTTTTT.

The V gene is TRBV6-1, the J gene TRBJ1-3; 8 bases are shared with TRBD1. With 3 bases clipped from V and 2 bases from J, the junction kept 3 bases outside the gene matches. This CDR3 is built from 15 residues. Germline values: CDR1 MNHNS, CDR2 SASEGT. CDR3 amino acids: CASSDPDRAGNTIYF. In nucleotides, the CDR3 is TGTGCCAGCAGTGACCCGGACAGGGCTGGAAACACCATATATTTT.

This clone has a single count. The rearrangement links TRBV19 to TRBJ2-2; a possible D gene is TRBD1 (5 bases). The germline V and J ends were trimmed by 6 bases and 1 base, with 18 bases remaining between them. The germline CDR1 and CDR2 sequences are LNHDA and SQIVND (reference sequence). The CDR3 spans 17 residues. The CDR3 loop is CASRTPGREKNTGELFF. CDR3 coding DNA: TGTGCCAGTAGGACGCCCGGCAGGGAAAAGAACACCGGGGAGCTGTTTTTT.